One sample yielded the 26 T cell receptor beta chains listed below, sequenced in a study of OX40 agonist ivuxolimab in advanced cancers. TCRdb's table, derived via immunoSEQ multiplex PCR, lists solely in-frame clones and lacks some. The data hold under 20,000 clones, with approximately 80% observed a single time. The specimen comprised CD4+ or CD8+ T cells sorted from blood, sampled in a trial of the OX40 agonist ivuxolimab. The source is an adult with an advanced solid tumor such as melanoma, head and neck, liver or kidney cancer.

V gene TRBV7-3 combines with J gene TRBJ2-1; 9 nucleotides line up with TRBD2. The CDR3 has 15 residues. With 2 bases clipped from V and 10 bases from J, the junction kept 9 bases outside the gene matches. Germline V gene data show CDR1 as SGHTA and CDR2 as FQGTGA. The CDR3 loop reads CASSLLSGGSAEQFF. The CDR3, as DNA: TGTGCCAGCAGCTTACTAAGCGGGGGGTCTGCGGAGCAGTTCTTC.

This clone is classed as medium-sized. The CDR3 sequence: CASSLGDLAGGRETQYF. The CDR3 DNA is TGTGCCAGCAGCTTAGGAGACCTAGCGGGGGGGCGGGAGACCCAGTACTTC. The chain employs TRBV7-8 and TRBJ2-5; the match to TRBD2 covers 12 bases. The germline V gene has CDR1 SGHVS and CDR2 FQNEAQ. CDR3 length: 17 residues. The V and J ends lost 1 base and 5 bases, in that order; junction bases with no gene match: 8.

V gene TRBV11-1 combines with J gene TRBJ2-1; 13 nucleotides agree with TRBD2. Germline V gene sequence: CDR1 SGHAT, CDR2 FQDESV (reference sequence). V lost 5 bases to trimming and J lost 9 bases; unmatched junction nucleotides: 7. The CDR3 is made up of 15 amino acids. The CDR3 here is CASSPGLAGEGEQFF. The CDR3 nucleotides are TGTGCCAGCAGCCCCGGACTAGCGGGAGAAGGTGAGCAGTTCTTC.

The CDR3 DNA is TGTGCCAGCACCCAAACAGATACGCAGTATTTT. This codes for CASTQTDTQYF. The chain has TRBV7-9 and TRBJ2-3; D gene uncertain. CDR3 length: 11 residues. V was clipped by 7 bases and J by 3 bases, with 5 bases between them. The germline V gene has CDR1 SEHNR and CDR2 FQNEAQ (reference sequence).

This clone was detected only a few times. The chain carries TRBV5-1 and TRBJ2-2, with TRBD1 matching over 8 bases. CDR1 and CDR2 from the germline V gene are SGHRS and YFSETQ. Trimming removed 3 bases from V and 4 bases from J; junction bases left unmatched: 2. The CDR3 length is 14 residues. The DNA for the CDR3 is TGCGCCAGCAGCTGGACAGGGACCACCGGGGAGCTGTTTTTT. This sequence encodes CASSWTGTTGELFF.

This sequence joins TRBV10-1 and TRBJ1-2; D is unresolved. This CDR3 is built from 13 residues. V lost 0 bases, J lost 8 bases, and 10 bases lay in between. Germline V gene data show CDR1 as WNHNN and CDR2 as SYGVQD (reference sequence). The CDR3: CASSESLLTGYTF. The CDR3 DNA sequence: TGCGCCAGCAGTGAGTCGCTTCTCACCGGCTACACCTTC.

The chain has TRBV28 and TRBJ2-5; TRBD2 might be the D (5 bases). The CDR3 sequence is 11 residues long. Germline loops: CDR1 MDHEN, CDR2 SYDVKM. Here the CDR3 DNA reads TGTTCATCCGGCAGAGGGGAGACCCAGTACTTC. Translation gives CSSGRGETQYF.

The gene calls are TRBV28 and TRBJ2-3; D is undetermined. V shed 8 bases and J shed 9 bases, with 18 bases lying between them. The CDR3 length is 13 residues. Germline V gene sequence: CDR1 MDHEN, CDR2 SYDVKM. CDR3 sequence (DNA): TGTGCCAGCTTCACTTGGGTAGGGAAGACGCAGTATTTT. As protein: CASFTWVGKTQYF.

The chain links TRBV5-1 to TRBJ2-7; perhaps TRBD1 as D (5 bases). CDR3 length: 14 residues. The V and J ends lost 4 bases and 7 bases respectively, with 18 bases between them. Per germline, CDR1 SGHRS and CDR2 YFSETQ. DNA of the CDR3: TGCGCCAGCAGCCCCAGACAGTCGGAGAATGAGCAGTACTTC. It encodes CASSPRQSENEQYF.

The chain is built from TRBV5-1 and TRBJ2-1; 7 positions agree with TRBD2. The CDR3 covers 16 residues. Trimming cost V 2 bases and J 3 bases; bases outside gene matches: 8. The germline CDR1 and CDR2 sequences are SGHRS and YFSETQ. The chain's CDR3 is CASSFLTSAGYNEQFF. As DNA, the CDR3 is TGCGCCAGCAGCTTCTTAACTAGCGCGGGCTACAATGAGCAGTTCTTC.

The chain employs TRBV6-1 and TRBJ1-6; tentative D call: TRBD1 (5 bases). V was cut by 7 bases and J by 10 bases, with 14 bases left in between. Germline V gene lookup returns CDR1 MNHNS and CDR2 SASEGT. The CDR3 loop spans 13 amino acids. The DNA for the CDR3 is TGTGCCAGCACTTGGGACTACTACTCACCCCTCCACTTT. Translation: CASTWDYYSPLHF.

CDR3 DNA sequence: TGTGCCAGCAGACAAAGGGACAGCTACGAGCAGTACTTC. This codes for CASRQRDSYEQYF. The chain recombines TRBV27 with TRBJ2-7, with 7 positions matching TRBD1. Trimming at V came to 6 bases and at J to 3 bases, leaving 5 bases not matched to a gene. Germline CDR1 is MNHEY and CDR2 is SMNVEV (reference sequence). There are 13 residues in the CDR3.

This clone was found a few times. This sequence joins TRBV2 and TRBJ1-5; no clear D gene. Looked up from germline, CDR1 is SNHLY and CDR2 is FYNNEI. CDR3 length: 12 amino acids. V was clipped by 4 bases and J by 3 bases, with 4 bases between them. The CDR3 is CASSGDNQPQHF. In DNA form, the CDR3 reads TGTGCCAGCAGTGGTGACAATCAGCCCCAGCATTTT.

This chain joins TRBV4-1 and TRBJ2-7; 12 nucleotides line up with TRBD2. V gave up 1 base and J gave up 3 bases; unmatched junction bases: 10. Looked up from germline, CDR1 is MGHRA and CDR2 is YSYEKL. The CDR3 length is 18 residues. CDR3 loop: CASSQGSGLAGGHYEQYF. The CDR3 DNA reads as TGCGCCAGCAGCCAAGGGAGTGGTCTAGCGGGAGGGCACTACGAGCAGTACTTC.

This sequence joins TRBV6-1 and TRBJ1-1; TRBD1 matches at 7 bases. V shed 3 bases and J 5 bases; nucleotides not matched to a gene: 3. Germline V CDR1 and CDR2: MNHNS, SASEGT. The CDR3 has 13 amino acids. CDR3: CASSETGRTEAFF. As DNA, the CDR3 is TGTGCCAGCAGTGAGACAGGGCGGACTGAAGCTTTCTTT.

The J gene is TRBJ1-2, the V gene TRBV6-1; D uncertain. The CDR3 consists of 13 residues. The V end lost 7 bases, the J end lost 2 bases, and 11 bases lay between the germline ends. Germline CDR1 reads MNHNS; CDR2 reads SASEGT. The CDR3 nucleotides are TGTGCCAGCACAGAGGCCTACAACTATGGCTACACCTTC. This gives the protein CASTEAYNYGYTF.

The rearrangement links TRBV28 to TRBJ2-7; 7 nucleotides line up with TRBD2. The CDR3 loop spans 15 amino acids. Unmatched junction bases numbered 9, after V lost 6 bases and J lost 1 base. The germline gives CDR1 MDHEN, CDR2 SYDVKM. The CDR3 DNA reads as TGTGCCAGCAGGAGTACGGGGGGAAGGTCCTACGAGCAGTACTTC. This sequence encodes CASRSTGGRSYEQYF.

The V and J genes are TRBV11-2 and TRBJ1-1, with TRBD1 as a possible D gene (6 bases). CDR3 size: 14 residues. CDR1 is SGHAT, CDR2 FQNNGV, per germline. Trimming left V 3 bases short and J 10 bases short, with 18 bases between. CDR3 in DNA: TGTGCCAGCAGCTTTCCGCAGGGGAGGATTGGAGCTTTCTTT. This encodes CASSFPQGRIGAFF.

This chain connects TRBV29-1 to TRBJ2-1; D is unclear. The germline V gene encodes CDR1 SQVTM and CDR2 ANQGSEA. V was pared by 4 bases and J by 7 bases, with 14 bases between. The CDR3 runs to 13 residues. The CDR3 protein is CSVVRTTGNEQFF. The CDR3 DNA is TGCAGCGTTGTGAGGACGACCGGGAATGAGCAGTTCTTC.

Written as DNA, the CDR3 is TGTGCCATCAGTGAGTCTAATAGCGGGACCTACAATGAGCAGTTCTTC. This codes for CAISESNSGTYNEQFF. This chain joins TRBV10-3 and TRBJ2-1; 8 bases are a match to TRBD2. Germline lookup yields CDR1 ENHRY and CDR2 SYGVKD. The V and J ends lost 0 bases and 2 bases, in that order; junction bases with no gene match: 3. This CDR3 is built from 16 residues.

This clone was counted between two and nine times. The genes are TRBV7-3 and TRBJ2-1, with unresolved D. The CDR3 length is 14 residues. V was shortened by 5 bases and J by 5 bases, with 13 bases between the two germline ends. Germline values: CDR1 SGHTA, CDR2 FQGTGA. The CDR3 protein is CASSLSVGDNEQFF. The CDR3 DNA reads TGTGCCAGCAGCCTATCGGTCGGAGACAATGAGCAGTTCTTC.

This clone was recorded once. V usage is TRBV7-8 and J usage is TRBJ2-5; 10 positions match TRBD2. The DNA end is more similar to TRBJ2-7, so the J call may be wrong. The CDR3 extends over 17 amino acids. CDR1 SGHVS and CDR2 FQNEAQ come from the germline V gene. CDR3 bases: TGTGCCAGCAGCGTCACGACTAGCGGGCGGAGCTCCTACGAGCAGTACTTC. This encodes CASSVTTSGRSSYEQYF.

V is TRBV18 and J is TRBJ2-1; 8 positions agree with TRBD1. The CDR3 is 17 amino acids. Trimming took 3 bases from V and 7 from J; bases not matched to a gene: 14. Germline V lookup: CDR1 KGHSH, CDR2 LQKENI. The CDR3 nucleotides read TGTGCCAGCTCACCCGACAGGGGTGGGCCCTCGAATAATGAGCAGTTCTTC. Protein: CASSPDRGGPSNNEQFF.

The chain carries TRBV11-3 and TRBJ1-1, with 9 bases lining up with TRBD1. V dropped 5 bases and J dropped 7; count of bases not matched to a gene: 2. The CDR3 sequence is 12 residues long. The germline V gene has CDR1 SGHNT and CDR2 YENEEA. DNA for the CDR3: TGTGCCAGCAGCCAGACAGGGGGTGAAGCTTTCTTT. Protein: CASSQTGGEAFF.

CDR3 bases: TGTGCCAGCAGTGAGAGGACTAATAGCAATCAGCCCCAGCATTTT. Protein sequence: CASSERTNSNQPQHF. The chain has TRBV6-1 and TRBJ1-5; no firm D call. Germline V gene data show CDR1 as MNHNS and CDR2 as SASEGT. CDR3 length: 15 amino acids. V was clipped by 3 bases and J by 0 bases, with 9 bases between them.

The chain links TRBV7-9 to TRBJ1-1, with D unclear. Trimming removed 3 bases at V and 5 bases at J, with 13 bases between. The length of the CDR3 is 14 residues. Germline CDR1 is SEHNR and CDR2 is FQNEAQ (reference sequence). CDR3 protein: CASSLAGRLTEAFF. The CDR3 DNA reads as TGTGCCAGCAGCTTGGCAGGACGACTGACTGAAGCTTTCTTT.